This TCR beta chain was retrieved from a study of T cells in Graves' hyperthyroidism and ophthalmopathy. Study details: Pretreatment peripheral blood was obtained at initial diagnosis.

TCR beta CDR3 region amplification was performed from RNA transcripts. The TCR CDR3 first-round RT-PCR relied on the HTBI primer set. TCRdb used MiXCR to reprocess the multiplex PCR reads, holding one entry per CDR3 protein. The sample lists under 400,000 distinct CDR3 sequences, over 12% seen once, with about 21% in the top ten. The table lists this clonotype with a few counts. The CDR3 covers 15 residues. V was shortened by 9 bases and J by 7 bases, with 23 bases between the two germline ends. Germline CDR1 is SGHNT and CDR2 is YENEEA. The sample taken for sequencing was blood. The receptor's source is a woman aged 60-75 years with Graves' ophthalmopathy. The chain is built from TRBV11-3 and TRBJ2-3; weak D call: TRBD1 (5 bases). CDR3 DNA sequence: TGTGCCAGTAGTCCCCGTGGGGCCCTAAAGAATACGCAGTATTTT. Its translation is CASSPRGALKNTQYF.